This passage covers 24 T cell receptor beta chains from one sample sequenced in a study of blood T cell repertoires in COVID-19. The protocol was immunoSEQ multiplex PCR, while the TCRdb copy is restricted to in-frame clones and leaves out a portion. Here the sample spans 250,000 or so clones, about four fifths being singletons. Sequencing input: peripheral blood. The receptors come from a man younger than 40 who had recovered from COVID-19.

This clone appeared a single time. This sequence joins TRBV5-1 and TRBJ1-6; the D is unclear. This CDR3 region has 13 residues. Germline loops: CDR1 SGHRS, CDR2 YFSETQ. The V gene lost 3 bases and the J gene lost 7 bases, with 8 bases spanning the gap. CDR3 nucleotide sequence: TGCGCCAGCAGCTCCCCCGGGAATTCACCCCTCCACTTT. Translating gives CASSSPGNSPLHF. The variable domain in full, completed from reference TRBV5-1 and TRBJ1-6, reads KAGVTQTPRYLIKTRGQQVTLSCSPISGHRSVSWYQQTPGQGLQFLFEYFSETQRNKGNFPGRFSGRQFSNSRSEMNVSTLELGDSALYLCASSSPGNSPLHFGNGTRLTVT.

The genes are TRBV24-1 and TRBJ1-4, with a weak D call TRBD1 (6 bases). The CDR3 length is 15 residues. Trimming took 4 bases from V and 8 from J, leaving 16 bases between them. CDR1 is KGHDR and CDR2 is SFDVKD in the germline V gene. The CDR3 sequence is CATSEGGRGGEKLFF. CDR3 nucleotides: TGTGCCACCAGTGAAGGAGGCAGGGGCGGGGAAAAACTGTTTTTT.

The chain joins TRBV7-6 to TRBJ2-5, with D tentatively TRBD2 (5 bases). This CDR3 comprises 15 residues. Per the germline V gene, CDR1 is SGHVS and CDR2 is FNYEAQ. V was cut by 4 bases and J by 2 bases, with 14 bases left in between. CDR3 region: CASSSARLPQETQYF. The CDR3 nucleotides read TGTGCCAGCAGCTCGGCGAGACTACCACAAGAGACCCAGTACTTC.

The V gene is TRBV5-5, the J gene TRBJ1-6; maybe TRBD1 (5 bases). This CDR3 is 15 amino acids long. The germline V gene encodes CDR1 SGHKS and CDR2 YYEKEE (reference sequence). V lost 1 base and J 9 bases, leaving 14 bases between the germline ends. The CDR3 DNA is TGTGCCAGCAGCTTGTTAGTCCAGGGTGCTTCACCCCTCCACTTT. Translation gives CASSLLVQGASPLHF.

This sequence joins TRBV9 and TRBJ1-2, with 10 positions matching TRBD1. The CDR3 extends over 14 amino acids. Trimming at V came to 3 bases and at J to 3 bases, leaving 2 bases not matched to a gene. Germline V lookup: CDR1 SGDLS, CDR2 YYNGEE. Written as DNA, the CDR3 is TGTGCCAGCAGCGCAGGGACAGGGGACTATGGCTACACCTTC. As protein: CASSAGTGDYGYTF.

This chain connects TRBV6-5 to TRBJ1-2, with TRBD1 matching over 7 bases. Germline values: CDR1 MNHEY, CDR2 SVGAGI. The CDR3 length is 14 residues. Unmatched junction bases numbered 5, after V lost 4 bases and J lost 3 bases. The CDR3 DNA reads as TGTGCCAGCAGTTCCGGGACAGTGGACTATGGCTACACCTTC. This sequence encodes CASSSGTVDYGYTF.

This chain connects TRBV4-2 to TRBJ1-1; unclear D gene. Trimming took 1 base from V and 1 from J, leaving 13 bases between them. The CDR3 is made up of 16 amino acids. CDR1 and CDR2 from the germline V gene are LGHNA and YNFKEQ. The CDR3 DNA is TGTGCCAGCAGCCAAGTTTGGCGGGTTGAGAACACTGAAGCTTTCTTT. It yields the protein CASSQVWRVENTEAFF.

This clone was seen a single time. This CDR3 reads CASSFRSTDTQYF. DNA of the CDR3: TGTGCCAGCAGTTTCCGTTCCACAGATACGCAGTATTTT. The chain has TRBV5-6 and TRBJ2-3; no clear D. Trimming left V 5 bases short and J 2 bases short, with 9 bases between. Germline V gene lookup returns CDR1 SGHDT and CDR2 YYEEEE. CDR3 size: 13 residues.

This chain connects TRBV29-1 to TRBJ1-2, with D possibly TRBD1 on 6 matching bases. The length of the CDR3 is 12 residues. The ends were cut back, 7 bases at V and 6 bases at J, with 15 bases in the middle. Per germline, CDR1 SQVTM and CDR2 ANQGSEA. The CDR3 loop reads CSAVRQGHGYTF. The DNA of the CDR3 is TGCAGCGCTGTGAGGCAGGGGCATGGCTACACCTTC.

The V and J genes are TRBV27 and TRBJ2-5; perhaps TRBD1 as D (8 bases). CDR1 is MNHEY, CDR2 SMNVEV, per germline (reference sequence). V dropped 5 bases and J dropped 8 bases, with 18 bases sitting between them. The CDR3 length is 14 residues. CDR3 in DNA: TGTGCCAGCAGTACCGACAGGGGCGGGAGAACCCAGTACTTC. Translating it yields CASSTDRGGRTQYF.

The V and J genes are TRBV4-2 and TRBJ2-7, with 10 positions matching TRBD1. CDR1 is LGHNA and CDR2 is YNFKEQ in the germline V gene. The CDR3 has 14 amino acids. After removal of 2 bases from V and 4 bases from J, the junction contained 2 bases not matched to a gene. The CDR3 region has the DNA TGTGCCAGCAGCCAAAGGGACAGGGGATACGAGCAGTACTTC. This translates into CASSQRDRGYEQYF.

The rearrangement links TRBV10-1 to TRBJ2-1; 10 bases match TRBD2. Germline V gene lookup returns CDR1 WNHNN and CDR2 SYGVQD (reference sequence). The ends lost 7 bases at V and 5 bases at J; junction bases unmatched: 5. The CDR3 loop spans 14 amino acids. Here the CDR3 reads CASTSGGADNEQFF. DNA for the CDR3: TGCGCCAGCACAAGCGGGGGGGCGGACAATGAGCAGTTCTTC.

V is TRBV6-2 or TRBV6-3 and J is TRBJ2-3; possible D gene TRBD1, 5 bases. Deletions cut 5 bases from V and 2 bases from J, with 8 bases between. The CDR3 runs 13 residues. CDR1 is MNHEY and CDR2 is SVGEGT in the germline V gene. In DNA form, the CDR3 reads TGTGCCAGCAGTCCAGGGTTCACAGATACGCAGTATTTT. Its translation: CASSPGFTDTQYF.

This sequence joins TRBV4-1 and TRBJ2-2, with 7 positions matching TRBD2. CDR3 length equals 13 residues. CDR1 is MGHRA and CDR2 is YSYEKL in the germline V gene. V gave up 2 bases and J gave up 8 bases; unmatched junction bases: 2. CDR3 in DNA: TGCGCCAGCAGCCAAAGCGGGGTGGGGGAGCTGTTTTTT. This translates into CASSQSGVGELFF.

V gene TRBV28 combines with J gene TRBJ2-1, with a possible D match to TRBD2 (5 bases). Per germline, CDR1 MDHEN and CDR2 SYDVKM. The CDR3 runs to 12 residues. The V end lost 8 bases, the J end lost 9 bases, and 14 bases lay between the germline ends. CDR3 loop: CASLLPGVEQFF. CDR3 DNA sequence: TGTGCCAGCCTACTACCCGGGGTTGAGCAGTTCTTC. Drawing the rest from reference TRBV28 and TRBJ2-1, the complete variable domain is DVKVTQSSRYLVKRTGEKVFLECVQDMDHENMFWYRQDPGLGLRLIYFSYDVKMKEKGDIPEGYSVSREKKERFSLILESASTNQTSMYLCASLLPGVEQFFGPGTRLTVL.

The chain joins TRBV24-1 to TRBJ1-2; 9 bases are a match to TRBD1. With V trimmed by 7 bases and J by 5 bases, 19 bases remained unmatched. CDR1 is KGHDR, CDR2 SFDVKD, per germline. There are 18 residues in the CDR3. This CDR3 is CATRGDRAFELDWYGYTF. DNA of the CDR3: TGTGCCACCAGGGGGGACAGGGCGTTCGAATTGGATTGGTATGGCTACACCTTC.

This rearrangement joins TRBV5-4 to TRBJ2-7; the match to TRBD1 covers 8 bases. The CDR3 contains 15 residues. The V gene's germline CDR1 is SGHNT and CDR2 YYREEE (reference sequence). Losses at the gene ends were 3 bases for V and 5 bases for J; bases not matched to a gene: 10. The CDR3 spells CASSSSGTGRHEQYF. The CDR3 DNA reads as TGTGCCAGCAGCTCGTCCGGGACAGGTAGACACGAGCAGTACTTC.

The chain uses TRBV10-3 and TRBJ1-2; TRBD1 is a possible D gene (5 bases). The CDR3 sequence is 13 residues long. The V gene lost 0 bases and the J gene lost 7 bases, with 9 bases spanning the gap. Looked up from germline, CDR1 is ENHRY and CDR2 is SYGVKD. As DNA, the CDR3 is TGTGCCATCAGTGAGTCCCAGGGTTTTGGCTACACCTTC. Protein sequence: CAISESQGFGYTF.

This clone was observed a single time. J is TRBJ2-5 and V is TRBV7-3; 8 bases map to TRBD1. Germline CDR1 SGHTA, CDR2 FQGTGA. J lost 5 bases, V lost 2 bases, and 4 bases had no gene match. This CDR3 has 14 residues. The CDR3 DNA sequence: TGTGCCAGCAGCTTACAGGGGGCGGAGGAGACCCAGTACTTC. Its translation is CASSLQGAEETQYF.

This clone appeared once. The chain links TRBV19 to TRBJ1-4; no reliable D call. CDR1 LNHDA and CDR2 SQIVND come from the germline V gene (reference sequence). The V end lost 5 bases, the J end lost 8 bases, and 15 bases lay between the germline ends. CDR3 length equals 14 residues. The CDR3 DNA sequence: TGTGCCAGTAGTCCCTCCCAACTTCGGGAAAAACTGTTTTTT. Translated: CASSPSQLREKLFF.

The rearrangement uses TRBV7-2 and TRBJ2-1, with D maybe TRBD2 (6 bases). The CDR3 consists of 13 residues. Trimming pared 4 bases from V and 8 bases from J, leaving 12 bases between. CDR1 is SGHTA, CDR2 FQGNSA, per germline. The CDR3 DNA reads TGTGCCAGCAGCTCAACTAGCATGGATGAGCAGTTCTTC. It is translated as CASSSTSMDEQFF.

The chain carries TRBV7-8 and TRBJ1-5; D remains unclear. There are 13 residues in the CDR3. The V end lost 5 bases, the J end lost 4 bases, and 9 bases lay between the germline ends. CDR1 is SGHVS and CDR2 is FQNEAQ in the germline V gene. The CDR3: CASSQARNQPQHF. Here the CDR3 DNA reads TGTGCCAGCAGCCAAGCCCGGAATCAGCCCCAGCATTTT.

This rearrangement joins TRBV10-3 to TRBJ2-2, with D unresolved. The CDR3 sequence is 13 residues long. Trimming pared 7 bases from V and 7 bases from J, leaving 13 bases between. Germline V gives CDR1 ENHRY, CDR2 SYGVKD. For the CDR3, the DNA is TGTGCCATCATCTGCAGTTCGAACGGGGAGCTGTTTTTT. Translated, it gives CAIICSSNGELFF.

The chain combines TRBV5-4 with TRBJ2-1; a weak D match, TRBD2 (6 bases). Trimming stripped 0 bases from V and 4 bases from J, with 8 bases between. Germline CDR1 reads SGHNT; CDR2 reads YYREEE (reference sequence). CDR3 length equals 14 residues. The CDR3 reads CASSLGLAYNEQFF. The CDR3 region has the DNA TGTGCCAGCAGCTTGGGGCTAGCGTACAATGAGCAGTTCTTC.